This is a list of T cell receptor beta chains from one sample in a study of T cell repertoires in cytomegalovirus infection. These receptors have no identified antigens. TCRdb reprocessed the reads with MiXCR, giving one entry per CDR3 protein. This sample yields some 940,000 distinct CDR3 sequences, of which roughly a third are seen a single time; roughly an eighth belongs to the top ten. The sample was cultured CD8+ T cells from PBMCs, taken from culture after CMV antigen stimulation. These receptors were obtained from a human donor in good health (CMV status not recorded). Some clones in this sample may be carry-over from other donors' samples. Each CDR3 is given with its conserved first and last residue. A D gene is named only where the DNA matches it firmly. A row's size may be missing; if present it is once, few, many or a size class.

>TRBJ1-1|TRBV6-5|TRBD1|few
TGTGCCAGCAGTCCGAGGCCCCGAACAGGGGGGACTGAAGCTTTCTTT
CASSPRPRTGGTEAFF
>TRBJ2-5|TRBV4-3|TRBD2|NA
TGCGCCAGCAGCCGAGATCCGAGCGGGGGGGCCGAGACCCAGTACTTC
CASSRDPSGGAETQYF
>TRBJ2-2|TRBV12-3/TRBV12-4|TRBD2|few
TGTGCCAGCAGTTTAGCGCGAGGACTAGCGAGGACCGGGGAGCTGTTTTTT
CASSLARGLARTGELFF
>TRBJ2-2|TRBV5-6|TRBD1|NA
TGTGCCAGCAGCCTCGACAGGGGGCAAGGCACCGGGGAGCTGTTTTTT
CASSLDRGQGTGELFF
>TRBJ2-1|TRBV10-3|NA|NA
TGTGCCATCGGGGAAGTCTCCTACAATGAGCAGTTCTTC
CAIGEVSYNEQFF
>TRBJ2-1|TRBV4-1|TRBD2|NA
TGCGCCAGCAGCCCCGGACTAGCCAGCTGGCAGTTCTTC
CASSPGLASWQFF
>TRBJ1-1|TRBV7-8|NA|many
TGTGCCAGCTTTGGGATCCTGGGACCCACGGGTTCTGAAGCTTTCTTT
CASFGILGPTGSEAFF
>TRBJ2-1|TRBV15|NA|few
TGTGCCACCAGCGATGGGGCGGTCAGCAATGAGCAGTTCTTC
CATSDGAVSNEQFF
>TRBJ1-4|TRBV7-6|NA|few
TGTGCCAGCAGCCAAACAGGTCCCGGCGAAAAACTGTTTTTT
CASSQTGPGEKLFF
>TRBJ1-2|TRBV15|NA|NA
TGTGCCACCAGCAGAGATACAGGGTTGAACTATGGCTACACCTTC
CATSRDTGLNYGYTF
>TRBJ2-5|TRBV7-6|NA|NA
TGTGCCAGCAGCTTAACCGCAGGGTATGAGACCCAGTACTTC
CASSLTAGYETQYF
>TRBJ1-2|TRBV25-1|NA|once
TGTGCCAGCAGTGCCCGGGACGCAGCTAACTATGGCTACACCTTC
CASSARDAANYGYTF
>TRBJ2-3|TRBV27|NA|NA
TGTGCCAGCAGTTCCCGAGAGTCGGCAGATACGCAGTATTTT
CASSSRESADTQYF
>TRBJ2-5|TRBV6-1|NA|NA
TGTGCCAGCAGTGAACTGACAGATGTGAGAGAGACCCAGTACTTC
CASSELTDVRETQYF
>TRBJ2-2|TRBV7-2|TRBD1|many
TGTGCCAGCAGCCGACAGGGGCTCGGGGGCGCGGGTGGGGAGCTGTTTTTT
CASSRQGLGGAGGELFF
>TRBJ1-4|TRBV20-1|NA|many
TGCAGTGCAACCCCCGGACACTCGAGGGGTGAAAAACTGTTTTTT
CSATPGHSRGEKLFF
>TRBJ2-1|TRBV6-2/TRBV6-3|TRBD2|NA
TGTGCCAGCAGTTCGTCGACTAGCGGGGGGCACCTCTCCTACAATGAGCAGTTCTTC
CASSSSTSGGHLSYNEQFF
>TRBJ2-4|TRBV28|NA|NA
TGTGCCAGCGGACGAGGGGGTAACATTCAGTACTTC
CASGRGGNIQYF
>TRBJ2-7|TRBV7-9|NA|NA
TGTGCCAGCAGCTTAGGGCAGCTCCAATTTTCCTACGAGCAGTACTTC
CASSLGQLQFSYEQYF
>TRBJ2-3|TRBV9|TRBD2|NA
TGTGCCAGCAGTCATTCCGGGACTAGCGGGGTTACGCAGTATTTT
CASSHSGTSGVTQYF
>TRBJ2-3|TRBV15|NA|NA
TGTGCCACCAGCGGGTCAGGGGGGTCTGACACAGATACGCAGTATTTT
CATSGSGGSDTDTQYF
>TRBJ2-1|TRBV20-1|TRBD2|NA
TGCAGTGCTAGGAAAGCGGGGGGGCCCTTAGCATACAATGAGCAGTTCTTC
CSARKAGGPLAYNEQFF
>TRBJ1-2|TRBV5-6|NA|NA
TGTGCCAGCAGCGGGCCAGAGTGCACCTTC
CASSGPECTF
>TRBJ2-3|TRBV28|TRBD1|NA
TGTGCCAGCAGTTTTGGGACAGTCGAGGCCACAGATACGCAGTATTTT
CASSFGTVEATDTQYF
>TRBJ2-1|TRBV2|TRBD1|NA
TGTGCGGGACAGGGCTCCTACAATGAGCAGTTCTTC
CAGQGSYNEQFF
>TRBJ2-3|TRBV6-6|TRBD2|NA
TGTGCCACGAACAGCCAGGGACTAAGGACAGATACGCAGTATTTT
CATNSQGLRTDTQYF
>TRBJ2-5|TRBV12-3/TRBV12-4|TRBD2|NA
TGTGCCAGCAGTTTCTCGTCGGGGGGGGCCGGGGAGACCCAGTACTTC
CASSFSSGGAGETQYF
>TRBJ1-1|TRBV12-5|TRBD1|NA
TGTGCTAGTGGATTTGACAGGGGCCTTGAAGCTTTCTTT
CASGFDRGLEAFF
>TRBJ2-3|TRBV7-6|TRBD1|many
TGTGCCAGCAGCACCAGACAGGGGCTACCTGGGGATACGCAGTATTTT
CASSTRQGLPGDTQYF
>TRBJ1-2|TRBV2|NA|NA
TGTGCCATGTTAACCCCGGGTCCGGGAGCCAACTTCGGCTACACCTTC
CAMLTPGPGANFGYTF
>TRBJ1-1|TRBV18|NA|NA
TGTGCCAGCTCTCCCGCCGAAGATATGAACACTGAAGCTTTCTTT
CASSPAEDMNTEAFF
>TRBJ1-1|TRBV5-5|NA|NA
TGTGCCAGCAGCTTGTCAGGGGATTTGAACACTGAAGCTTTCTTT
CASSLSGDLNTEAFF
>TRBJ2-5|TRBV9|NA|NA
TGTGCCAGCAGCGAGGGGGTACAGGGCCGGGAGACCCAGTACTTC
CASSEGVQGRETQYF
>TRBJ2-2|TRBV7-9|NA|NA
TGTGCCAGCAGCCCCTCGGGACAGAACACCGGGGAGCTGTTTTTT
CASSPSGQNTGELFF
>TRBJ1-6|TRBV7-3|NA|many
TGTGCCAGCAGCTTATACCCGGCGCGGGCTATCAATTCACCCCTCCACTTT
CASSLYPARAINSPLHF